These T cell receptor beta chains were read from a single sample in a study of blood T cell repertoires in COVID-19. Measured with immunoSEQ multiplex PCR; TCRdb has only the in-frame clones, and not every one. Of approximately 470,000 clones listed, around 87% are singletons. Source material: PBMCs or T cells enriched from blood (not recorded which). All receptors come from a woman between 18 and 29 years old who had recovered from COVID-19. The CDR3 runs from the conserved cysteine through the conserved F or W. D genes are given only for firm matches.

v_gene: TRBV5-1
d_gene: TRBD2
j_gene: TRBJ2-1
CDR3aa: CASSFLAGGPYEQFF

v_gene: TRBV28
d_gene: -
j_gene: TRBJ2-5
CDR3aa: CASSLIGRGETQYF

v_gene: TRBV27
d_gene: TRBD1
j_gene: TRBJ1-2
CDR3aa: CASSSGQGSIYGYTF

v_gene: TRBV2
d_gene: -
j_gene: TRBJ1-4
CDR3aa: CASIPVGGGKLFF

v_gene: TRBV5-1
d_gene: -
j_gene: TRBJ2-1
CDR3aa: CASSWGQNNEQFF

v_gene: TRBV23-1
d_gene: -
j_gene: TRBJ1-1
CDR3aa: CASSHASLRGMNTEAFF

v_gene: TRBV23-1
d_gene: TRBD2
j_gene: TRBJ2-1
CDR3aa: CASSHTLAGGPRNSFRDNEQFF

v_gene: TRBV15
d_gene: -
j_gene: TRBJ1-1
CDR3aa: CATSPEGLNVWGTEAFF

v_gene: TRBV29-1
d_gene: TRBD1
j_gene: TRBJ1-1
CDR3aa: CSVGPGQGDTEAFF

v_gene: TRBV4-1
d_gene: TRBD1
j_gene: TRBJ1-4
CDR3aa: CASSQGQAPNEKLFF

v_gene: TRBV7-2
d_gene: TRBD1
j_gene: TRBJ1-1
CDR3aa: CASSSPPTGRTEAFF

v_gene: TRBV6-5
d_gene: -
j_gene: TRBJ1-1
CDR3aa: CASSYSGLYREGAFF

v_gene: TRBV7-9
d_gene: TRBD1
j_gene: TRBJ1-1
CDR3aa: CASSKDRGTHTKNTEAFF

v_gene: TRBV30
d_gene: TRBD1
j_gene: TRBJ1-1
CDR3aa: CAWSVLQGALSTEAFF

v_gene: TRBV2
d_gene: -
j_gene: TRBJ2-1
CDR3aa: CAGTGYNEQFF

v_gene: TRBV2
d_gene: -
j_gene: TRBJ2-2
CDR3aa: CASSVQYWTQNTGELFF

v_gene: TRBV3-1/TRBV3-2
d_gene: -
j_gene: TRBJ2-6
CDR3aa: CASSPRPTFGVSGANVLTF

v_gene: TRBV5-1
d_gene: -
j_gene: TRBJ2-2
CDR3aa: CASSYTGNTGELFF

v_gene: TRBV28
d_gene: -
j_gene: TRBJ1-5
CDR3aa: CASSPHRGNQPQHF

v_gene: TRBV9
d_gene: TRBD1
j_gene: TRBJ2-5
CDR3aa: CASSVDGTAQETQYF

v_gene: TRBV7-9
d_gene: -
j_gene: TRBJ1-1
CDR3aa: CASSLEVSANTEAFF

v_gene: TRBV7-2
d_gene: -
j_gene: TRBJ2-7
CDR3aa: CASSQSRGSSKQYF

v_gene: TRBV11-2
d_gene: -
j_gene: TRBJ2-5
CDR3aa: CASSSPEGGHRETQYF

v_gene: TRBV2
d_gene: -
j_gene: TRBJ1-5
CDR3aa: CATEGTARQPQHF

v_gene: TRBV10-3
d_gene: TRBD1
j_gene: TRBJ1-2
CDR3aa: CAISETTGAREGYTF